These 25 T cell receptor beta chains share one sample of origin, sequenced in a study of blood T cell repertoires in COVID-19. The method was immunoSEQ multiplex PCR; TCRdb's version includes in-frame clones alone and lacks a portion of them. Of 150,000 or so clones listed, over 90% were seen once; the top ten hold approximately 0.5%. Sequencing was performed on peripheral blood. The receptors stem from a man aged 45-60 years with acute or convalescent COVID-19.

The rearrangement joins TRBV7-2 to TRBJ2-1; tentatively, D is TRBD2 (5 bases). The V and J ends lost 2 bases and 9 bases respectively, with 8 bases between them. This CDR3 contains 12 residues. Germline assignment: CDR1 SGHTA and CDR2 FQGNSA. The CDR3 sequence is CASSLNEGEQFF. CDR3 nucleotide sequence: TGTGCCAGCAGCTTAAATGAGGGTGAGCAGTTCTTC.

The CDR3 loop reads CASSSLDRSDTQYF. CDR3 coding DNA: TGTGCCAGCAGTTCCTTAGACAGGTCAGATACGCAGTATTTT. The chain combines TRBV27 with TRBJ2-3; TRBD1 might be the D (6 bases). There are 14 residues in the CDR3. Trimming removed 4 bases from V and 4 bases from J, with 12 bases in between. Germline V lookup: CDR1 MNHEY, CDR2 SMNVEV (reference sequence).

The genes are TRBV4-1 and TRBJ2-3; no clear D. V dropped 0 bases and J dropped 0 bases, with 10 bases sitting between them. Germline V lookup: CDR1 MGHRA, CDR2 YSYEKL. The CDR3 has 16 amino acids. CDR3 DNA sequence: TGCGCCAGCAGCCAAGAGCTGGCCGCTAGCACAGATACGCAGTATTTT. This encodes CASSQELAASTDTQYF.

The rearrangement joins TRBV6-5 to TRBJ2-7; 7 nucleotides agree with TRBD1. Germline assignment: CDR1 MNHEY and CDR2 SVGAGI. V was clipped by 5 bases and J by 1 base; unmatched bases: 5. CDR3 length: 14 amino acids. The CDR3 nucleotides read TGTGCCAGCAGTAGGACAGGTGATTCCTACGAGCAGTACTTC. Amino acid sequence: CASSRTGDSYEQYF.

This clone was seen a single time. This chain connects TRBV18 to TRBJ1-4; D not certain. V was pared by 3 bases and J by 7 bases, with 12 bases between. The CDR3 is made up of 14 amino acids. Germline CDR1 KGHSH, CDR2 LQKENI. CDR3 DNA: TGTGCCAGCTCACCGCAGTCCGAGGGTGAAAAACTGTTTTTT. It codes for CASSPQSEGEKLFF.

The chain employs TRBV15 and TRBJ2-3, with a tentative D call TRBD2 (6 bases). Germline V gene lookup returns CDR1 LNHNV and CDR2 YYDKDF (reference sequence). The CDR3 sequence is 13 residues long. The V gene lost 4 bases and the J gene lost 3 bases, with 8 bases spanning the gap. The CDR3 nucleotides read TGTGCCACCAGCAAGGAGGGGACAGATACGCAGTATTTT. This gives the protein CATSKEGTDTQYF.

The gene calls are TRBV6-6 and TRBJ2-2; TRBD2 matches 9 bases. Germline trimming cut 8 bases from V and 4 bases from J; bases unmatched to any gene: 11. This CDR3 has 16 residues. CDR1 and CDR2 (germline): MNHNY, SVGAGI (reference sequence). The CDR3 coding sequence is TGTGCCAGCTCAATTCCGGGACTAGCCCCCACCGGGGAGCTGTTTTTT. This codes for CASSIPGLAPTGELFF.

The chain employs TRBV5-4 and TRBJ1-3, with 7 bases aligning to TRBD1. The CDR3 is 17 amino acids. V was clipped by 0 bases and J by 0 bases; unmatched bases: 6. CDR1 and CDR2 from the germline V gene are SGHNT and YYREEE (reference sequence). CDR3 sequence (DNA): TGTGCCAGCAGCTTGGAGGGGGGACAGCGCTCTGGAAACACCATATATTTT. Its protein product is CASSLEGGQRSGNTIYF.

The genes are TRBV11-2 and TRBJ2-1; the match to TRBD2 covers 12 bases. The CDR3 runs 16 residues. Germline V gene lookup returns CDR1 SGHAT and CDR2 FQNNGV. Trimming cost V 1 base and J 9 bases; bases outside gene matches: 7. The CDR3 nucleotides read TGTGCCAGCAGCTTAGGACTAGCGGGAGCGGCTGGTGAGCAGTTCTTC. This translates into CASSLGLAGAAGEQFF.

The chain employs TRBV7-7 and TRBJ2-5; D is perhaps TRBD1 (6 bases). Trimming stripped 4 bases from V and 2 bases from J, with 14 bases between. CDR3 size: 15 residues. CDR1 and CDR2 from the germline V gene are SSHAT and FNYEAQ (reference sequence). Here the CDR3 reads CASSSLGTTQETQYF. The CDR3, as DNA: TGTGCCAGCAGCTCGTTGGGGACAACGCAAGAGACCCAGTACTTC.

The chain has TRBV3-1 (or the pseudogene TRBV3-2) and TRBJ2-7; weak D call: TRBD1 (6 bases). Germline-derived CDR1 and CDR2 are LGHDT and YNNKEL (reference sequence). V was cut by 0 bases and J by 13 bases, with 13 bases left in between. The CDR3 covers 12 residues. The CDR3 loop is CASSQDYRVVYF. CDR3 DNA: TGTGCCAGCAGCCAAGATTACAGGGTAGTTTACTTC.

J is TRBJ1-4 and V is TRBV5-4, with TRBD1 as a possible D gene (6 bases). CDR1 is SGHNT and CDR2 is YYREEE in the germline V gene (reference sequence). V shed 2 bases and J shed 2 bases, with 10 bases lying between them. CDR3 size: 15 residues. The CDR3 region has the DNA TGTGCCAGCAGCTTACACAGGGTCACTAATGAAAAACTGTTTTTT. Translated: CASSLHRVTNEKLFF.

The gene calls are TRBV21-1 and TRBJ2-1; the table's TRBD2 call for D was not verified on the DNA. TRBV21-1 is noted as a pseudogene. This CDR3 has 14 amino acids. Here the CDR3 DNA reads TGTGCCAGCAGCAAAGGTCGTGCCTACAATGAGCAGTTCTTC. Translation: CASSKGRAYNEQFF.

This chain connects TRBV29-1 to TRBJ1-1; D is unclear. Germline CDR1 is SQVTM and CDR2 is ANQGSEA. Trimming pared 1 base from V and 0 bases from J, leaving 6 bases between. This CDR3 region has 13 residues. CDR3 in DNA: TGCAGCGTTGAAGGGCGGATGAACACTGAAGCTTTCTTT. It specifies CSVEGRMNTEAFF.

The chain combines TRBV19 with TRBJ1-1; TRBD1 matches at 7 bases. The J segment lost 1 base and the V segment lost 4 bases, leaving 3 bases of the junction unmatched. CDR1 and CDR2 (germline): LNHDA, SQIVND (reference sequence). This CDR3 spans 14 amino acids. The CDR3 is CASSTGQQNTEAFF. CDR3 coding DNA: TGTGCCAGTAGTACGGGACAGCAGAACACTGAAGCTTTCTTT.

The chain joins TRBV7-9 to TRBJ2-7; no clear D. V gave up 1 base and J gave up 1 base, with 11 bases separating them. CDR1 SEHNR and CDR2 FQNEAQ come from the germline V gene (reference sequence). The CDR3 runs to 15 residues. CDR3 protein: CASSLEVTGSYEQYF. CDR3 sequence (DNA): TGTGCCAGCAGCTTAGAGGTTACGGGTTCCTACGAGCAGTACTTC.

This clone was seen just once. CDR3 amino acids: CASSGGQGNQPQHF. The CDR3 nucleotides are TGTGCCAGCAGTGGGGGACAGGGGAATCAGCCCCAGCATTTT. The chain uses TRBV2 and TRBJ1-5; 10 nucleotides line up with TRBD1. V lost 4 bases, J lost 4 bases, and 1 base stayed unmatched. In germline, CDR1 is SNHLY, CDR2 FYNNEI. This CDR3 spans 14 amino acids.

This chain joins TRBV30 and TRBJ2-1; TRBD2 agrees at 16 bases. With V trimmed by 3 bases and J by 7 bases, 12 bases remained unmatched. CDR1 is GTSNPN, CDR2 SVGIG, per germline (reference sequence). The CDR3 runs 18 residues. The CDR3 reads CAWRTGTSGGAPRNEQFF. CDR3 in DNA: TGTGCCTGGAGAACCGGGACTAGCGGGGGGGCTCCTCGAAATGAGCAGTTCTTC.

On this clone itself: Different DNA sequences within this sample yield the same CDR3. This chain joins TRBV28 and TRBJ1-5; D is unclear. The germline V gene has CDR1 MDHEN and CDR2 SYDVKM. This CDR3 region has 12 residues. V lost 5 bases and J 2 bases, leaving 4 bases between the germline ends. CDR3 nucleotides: TGTGCCAGCAGTCAGGGCAATCAGCCCCAGCATTTT. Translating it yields CASSQGNQPQHF.

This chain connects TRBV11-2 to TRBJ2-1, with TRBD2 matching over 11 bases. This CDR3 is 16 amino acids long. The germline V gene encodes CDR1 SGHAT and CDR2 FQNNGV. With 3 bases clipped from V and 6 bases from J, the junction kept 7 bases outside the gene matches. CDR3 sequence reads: CASSFSGGALGNEQFF. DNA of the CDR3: TGTGCCAGCAGCTTTAGCGGGGGGGCTCTGGGCAATGAGCAGTTCTTC. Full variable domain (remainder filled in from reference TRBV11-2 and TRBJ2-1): EAGVAQSPRYKIIEKRQSVAFWCNPISGHATLYWYQQILGQGPKLLIQFQNNGVVDDSQLPKDRFSAERLKGVDSTLKIQPAKLEDSAVYLCASSFSGGALGNEQFFGPGTRLTVL.

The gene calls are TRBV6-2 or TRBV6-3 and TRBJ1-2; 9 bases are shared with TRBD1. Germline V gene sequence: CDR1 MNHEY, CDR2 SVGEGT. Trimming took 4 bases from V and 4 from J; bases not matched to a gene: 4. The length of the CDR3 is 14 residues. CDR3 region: CASSSGQGGYGYTF. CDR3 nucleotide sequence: TGTGCCAGCAGTTCGGGACAGGGTGGCTATGGCTACACCTTC.

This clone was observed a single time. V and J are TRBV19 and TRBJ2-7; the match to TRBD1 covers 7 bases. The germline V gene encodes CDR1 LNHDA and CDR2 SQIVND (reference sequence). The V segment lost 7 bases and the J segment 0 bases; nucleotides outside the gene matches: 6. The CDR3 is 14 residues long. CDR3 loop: CASTRDSSSYEQYF. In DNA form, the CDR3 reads TGTGCCAGTACTAGGGACAGCAGCTCCTACGAGCAGTACTTC.

In DNA form, the CDR3 reads TGTGCCAGCAGGACAGTCGCGGGCTACACCTTC. This encodes CASRTVAGYTF. The rearrangement uses TRBV9 and TRBJ1-2, with a tentative D call TRBD1 (5 bases). The germline CDR1 and CDR2 sequences are SGDLS and YYNGEE. The ends were cut back, 5 bases at V and 8 bases at J, with 10 bases in the middle. The CDR3 length is 11 residues.

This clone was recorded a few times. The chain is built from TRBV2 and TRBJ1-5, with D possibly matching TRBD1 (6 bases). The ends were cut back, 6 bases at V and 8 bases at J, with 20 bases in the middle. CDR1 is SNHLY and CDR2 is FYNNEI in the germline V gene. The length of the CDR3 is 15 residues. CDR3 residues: CASRFSLDSSKPQHF. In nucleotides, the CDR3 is TGTGCCAGCAGATTCTCGCTGGACAGCTCGAAGCCCCAGCATTTT.

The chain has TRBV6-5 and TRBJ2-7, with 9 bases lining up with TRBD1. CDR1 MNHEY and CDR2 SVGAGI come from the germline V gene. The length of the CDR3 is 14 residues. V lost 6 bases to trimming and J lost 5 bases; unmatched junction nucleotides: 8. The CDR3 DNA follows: TGTGCCAGCAGCCGGGTACAGGGGGCTCACGAGCAGTACGTC. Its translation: CASSRVQGAHEQYV.